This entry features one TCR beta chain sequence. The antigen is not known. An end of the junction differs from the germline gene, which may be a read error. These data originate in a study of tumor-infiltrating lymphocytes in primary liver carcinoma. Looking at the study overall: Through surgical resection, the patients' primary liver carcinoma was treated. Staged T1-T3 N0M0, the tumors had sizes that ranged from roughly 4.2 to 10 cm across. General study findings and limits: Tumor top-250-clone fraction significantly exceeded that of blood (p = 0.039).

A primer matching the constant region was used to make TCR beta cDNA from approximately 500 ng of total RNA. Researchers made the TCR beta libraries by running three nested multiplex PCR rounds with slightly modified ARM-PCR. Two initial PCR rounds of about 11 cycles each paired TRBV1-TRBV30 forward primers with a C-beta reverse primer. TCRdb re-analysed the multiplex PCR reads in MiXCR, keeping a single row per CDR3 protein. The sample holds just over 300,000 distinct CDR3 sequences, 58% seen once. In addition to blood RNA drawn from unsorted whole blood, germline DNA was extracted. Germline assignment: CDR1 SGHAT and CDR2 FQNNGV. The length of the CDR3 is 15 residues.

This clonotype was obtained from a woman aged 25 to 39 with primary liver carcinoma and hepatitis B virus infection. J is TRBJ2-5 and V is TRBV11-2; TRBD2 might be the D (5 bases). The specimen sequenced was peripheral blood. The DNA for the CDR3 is TGTGCCAGGAGCTTAGACGCTGGACTCCAAGAGACCCAGTACTTC. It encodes CARSLDAGLQETQYF.